Included here is one T cell receptor (beta chain) sequence, with context. Its specificity is not known. From the reads, TCRdb called clonotypes with MiXCR, one entry per CDR3 protein. The sample shows nearly 700,000 distinct CDR3 sequences, about 33% of them seen only once. Trimming stripped 6 bases from V and 9 bases from J, with 15 bases between. Germline V gene data show CDR1 as LGHNT and CDR2 as FRNRAP. The CDR3 is 13 residues long. The data originate from a study of T cell repertoires in cytomegalovirus infection. Study conclusions and caveats: CMV-specific TCR beta clonotypes restricted by HLA-C were the ones dominating the ex vivo response.

V gene TRBV12-5 combines with J gene TRBJ1-5; D is unclear. This TCR derives from a human donor in good health (CMV status not recorded). Some clones in this sample may be carry-over from other donors' samples. Sequenced here: cultured PBMCs, sampled from culture after CMV antigen stimulation. The CDR3 DNA sequence: TGTGCTAGTGGACAAGGACCGGACCTGCCCCAGCATTTT. Residues: CASGQGPDLPQHF. Filled out from reference TRBV12-5 and TRBJ1-5, the complete variable domain reads DARVTQTPRHKVTEMGQEVTMRCQPILGHNTVFWYRQTMMQGLELLAYFRNRAPLDDSGMPKDRFSAEMPDATLATLKIQPSEPRDSAVYFCASGQGPDLPQHFGDGTRLSIL.